This T cell receptor beta chain came from a study of blood T cells in healthy people across ages. The V gene lost 0 bases and the J gene lost 0 bases, with 15 bases spanning the gap. The CDR3 is 17 residues long. CDR1 is DFQATT, CDR2 SNEGSKA, per germline (reference sequence). A remark on this clonotype: What it recognizes is unknown.

Healthy Caucasian individuals from Russia aged about 6 to 100 were enrolled as donors. Combining a sample-barcoded 5' primer with a J-beta primer mix, a second PCR ran for roughly 6 to 11 cycles. TCRdb used MiXCR to reprocess the 5' RACE reads, holding one entry per CDR3 protein. The sample carries some 1.5 million distinct CDR3 sequences, approximately 39% recorded once. Study-level findings and limits: PBMC samples, being unsorted, prevented any conclusive comparison of naive and antigen-experienced cells.

The chain combines TRBV20-1 with TRBJ1-3; D gene ambiguous. Sequencing used blood. This TCR was recovered from a woman aged 18-29 years in good health. The CDR3 here is CSARDTTRAFSGNTIYF. In nucleotides, the CDR3 is TGCAGTGCTAGAGATACAACGAGGGCCTTCTCTGGAAACACCATATATTTT.